This TCR beta chain was identified in a study of blood T cell repertoires in COVID-19. Study details: Both acute and convalescent COVID-19 samples were obtained from the United States, Italy and Spain. Sample material is recorded as cDNA or gDNA derived from T cells, B-cell-depleted T cells, or PBMCs.

As originally analysed: For nucleated cells, counts were estimated from reference gene primer amplification. Data came from immunoSEQ multiplex PCR; TCRdb stores just in-frame clones and leaves some out. V and J calls and clone size follow that table, whereas D and trimming were derived from the DNA. The sample consists of 210,000 or so clones, about 85% of them appearing once. Trimming at V came to 7 bases and at J to 5 bases, leaving 3 bases not matched to a gene. Germline CDR1 MGHDK, CDR2 SYGVNS. The CDR3 has 13 amino acids. The sample was peripheral blood. The rearrangement joins TRBV25-1 to TRBJ2-2, with 8 bases that match TRBD2. This clonotype originated in a woman between 18 and 29 years old who had recovered from COVID-19. The CDR3 protein is CASTASGTGELFF. The CDR3 bases are TGTGCCAGCACTGCTAGCGGGACCGGGGAGCTGTTTTTT.